The T cell receptor beta chain described here comes from a study of OX40 agonist ivuxolimab in advanced cancers. On the study more broadly: An agonistic anti-OX40 (CD134) antibody, ivuxolimab, was used to treat the patients. Hepatocellular carcinoma, melanoma, renal cell or head and neck cancer was diagnosed in the dose-escalation patients. General observations from the study: The antigen specificity of the peripheral T cells (those that were expanded) was not determined.

The CDR3 is made up of 14 amino acids. The germline CDR1 and CDR2 sequences are SNHLY and FYNNEI. The V end was cut by 6 bases, the J end by 1 base, with 9 bases between. Concerning this clone itself: Its antigen is as yet unknown.

Sequenced by immunoSEQ multiplex PCR; TCRdb stores in-frame clones only, minus some. The table lists 90,000 to 100,000 clones, around 85% of them singletons. The chain couples TRBV2 to TRBJ2-2; D may be TRBD1 (6 bases). The sequence derives from an adult with an advanced solid tumor such as melanoma, head and neck, liver or kidney cancer. Sequenced material: CD4+ or CD8+ T cells sorted from blood, taken in a trial of the OX40 agonist ivuxolimab. CDR3: CASRGQMNTGELFF. In DNA form, the CDR3 reads TGTGCCAGCAGGGGACAAATGAACACCGGGGAGCTGTTTTTT.